The next 24 T cell receptor beta chains were all read from a single sample in a study of blood T cell repertoires in COVID-19. Measured with immunoSEQ multiplex PCR; TCRdb has only the in-frame clones, and not every one. The table lists 360,000 or so clones, approximately 90% of them singletons. Sequences were obtained from peripheral blood. Receptors were obtained from a woman aged 55-69 years with COVID-19, enrolled during active disease.

This chain connects TRBV2 to TRBJ2-7; unclear D gene. The CDR3 is 12 amino acids. Trimming removed 9 bases at V and 3 bases at J, with 12 bases between. Germline V gene sequence: CDR1 SNHLY, CDR2 FYNNEI. The CDR3 coding sequence is TGTGCCAGAAAGAGTGGTAGCTACGAGCAGTACTTC. This gives the protein CARKSGSYEQYF.

The V call is TRBV7-9, the J call TRBJ2-5; a possible D gene is TRBD1 (6 bases). CDR3 length: 14 amino acids. Germline lookup yields CDR1 SEHNR and CDR2 FQNEAQ (reference sequence). V was pared by 5 bases and J by 4 bases, with 14 bases between. The CDR3 loop is CASSLRTAGETQYF. CDR3 DNA sequence: TGTGCCAGCAGCCTCAGGACAGCAGGAGAGACCCAGTACTTC.

CDR3 region: CASRVGDYNQPQHF. The DNA of the CDR3 is TGCGCCAGCAGGGTCGGGGATTACAATCAGCCCCAGCATTTT. This rearrangement joins TRBV5-1 to TRBJ1-5, with D uncertain. The germline CDR1 and CDR2 sequences are SGHRS and YFSETQ. The CDR3 runs to 14 residues. Trimming pared 5 bases from V and 3 bases from J, leaving 12 bases between.

J is TRBJ2-7 and V is TRBV19; 8 bases agree with TRBD1. Trimming at V came to 3 bases and at J to 1 base, leaving 5 bases not matched to a gene. Germline V lookup: CDR1 LNHDA, CDR2 SQIVND (reference sequence). There are 15 residues in the CDR3. The CDR3 DNA reads TGTGCCAGTAGTATGGCACAGGGGGTATCCTACGAGCAGTACTTC. It encodes CASSMAQGVSYEQYF.

The rearrangement joins TRBV7-8 to TRBJ2-3; D remains ambiguous. CDR3 length equals 11 residues. With 5 bases removed from V and 5 bases from J, the gap between germline ends came to 5 bases. Germline CDR1 is SGHVS and CDR2 is FQNEAQ. The chain's CDR3 is CASSVLDTQYF. CDR3 nucleotides: TGTGCCAGCAGCGTATTAGATACGCAGTATTTT.

This rearrangement joins TRBV18 to TRBJ1-1, with D perhaps TRBD1 (5 bases). Germline V lookup: CDR1 KGHSH, CDR2 LQKENI. V was pared by 3 bases and J by 3 bases, with 5 bases between. The length of the CDR3 is 12 residues. The DNA of the CDR3 is TGTGCCAGCTCACCCAGGGACACTGAAGCTTTCTTT. Encoded protein: CASSPRDTEAFF.

This chain joins TRBV19 and TRBJ1-5; TRBD1 matches 8 bases. This CDR3 comprises 17 residues. Germline V gene data show CDR1 as LNHDA and CDR2 as SQIVND (reference sequence). V lost 4 bases and J lost 4; bases outside the gene matches: 12. Here the CDR3 reads CASSTQDRGVGNQPQHF. CDR3 DNA sequence: TGTGCCAGTAGTACCCAAGACAGGGGAGTAGGTAATCAGCCCCAGCATTTT.

The J gene is TRBJ2-3, the V gene TRBV2; D perhaps matches TRBD2 (6 bases). Trimming removed 6 bases from V and 2 bases from J, with 15 bases in between. Germline-derived CDR1 and CDR2 are SNHLY and FYNNEI. The CDR3 consists of 15 residues. For the CDR3, the DNA is TGTGCCAGCAGGAAGGGGCGCGGGGTCACAGATACGCAGTATTTT. Encoded protein: CASRKGRGVTDTQYF.

This clone was seen a single time. CDR3 coding DNA: TGCAGCGTCCGGGACAGGGGCCTCGAGCAGTACTTC. Protein: CSVRDRGLEQYF. The J gene is TRBJ2-7, the V gene TRBV29-1; the match to TRBD1 covers 10 bases. The ends lost 6 bases at V and 6 bases at J; junction bases unmatched: 5. Germline CDR1 reads SQVTM; CDR2 reads ANQGSEA. The CDR3 is 12 residues long.

The V and J genes are TRBV24-1 and TRBJ1-1; 8 nucleotides match TRBD1. V dropped 7 bases and J dropped 8; count of bases not matched to a gene: 8. Looked up from germline, CDR1 is KGHDR and CDR2 is SFDVKD. The CDR3 runs 13 residues. CDR3 in amino acids: CATRQGGFEEAFF. DNA of the CDR3: TGTGCCACCAGACAGGGGGGCTTCGAGGAAGCTTTCTTT.

The V gene is TRBV3-1 (or the pseudogene TRBV3-2), the J gene TRBJ2-1, with TRBD1 matching over 7 bases. Germline V lookup: CDR1 LGHDT, CDR2 YNNKEL (reference sequence). CDR3 size: 13 residues. Unmatched junction bases numbered 9, after V lost 3 bases and J lost 13 bases. The CDR3 is CASSHYDRAKQFF. The CDR3 DNA reads as TGTGCCAGCAGCCATTACGACAGGGCGAAACAGTTCTTC.

The chain has TRBV4-1 and TRBJ2-3, with D possibly matching TRBD1 (5 bases). CDR3 length equals 14 residues. Deletions cut 1 base from V and 4 bases from J, with 9 bases between. From germline, CDR1 is MGHRA and CDR2 YSYEKL. The chain's CDR3 is CASSQGGAADTQYF. The DNA of the CDR3 is TGCGCCAGCAGCCAAGGGGGCGCTGCAGATACGCAGTATTTT.

This clone was counted once. This rearrangement joins TRBV27 to TRBJ1-1; maybe TRBD1 (6 bases). Germline V lookup: CDR1 MNHEY, CDR2 SMNVEV (reference sequence). This CDR3 is 14 amino acids long. Trimming took 8 bases from V and 5 from J, leaving 18 bases between them. This chain's CDR3 is CASSLGGGRTEAFF. The CDR3, as DNA: TGTGCCAGCTCCCTTGGGGGGGGCAGGACTGAAGCTTTCTTT.

This sequence joins TRBV2 and TRBJ2-7; tentatively, D is TRBD1 (5 bases). The CDR3 spans 12 residues. Germline V lookup: CDR1 SNHLY, CDR2 FYNNEI. The germline V and J ends were trimmed by 5 bases and 2 bases, with 7 bases remaining between them. This chain's CDR3 is CASSTGPYEQYF. The CDR3 region has the DNA TGTGCCAGCAGTACAGGACCCTACGAGCAGTACTTC.

J is TRBJ2-1 and V is TRBV18, with D uncertain. V lost 5 bases and J lost 4, with 15 bases in between. The CDR3 spans 15 residues. Looked up from germline, CDR1 is KGHSH and CDR2 is LQKENI. DNA of the CDR3: TGTGCCAGCTCAGATAAGGCAGGATTATACAATGAGCAGTTCTTC. This translates into CASSDKAGLYNEQFF.

A word on this clone: In the same sample, other DNA sequences code for this CDR3. The rearrangement links TRBV7-3 to TRBJ1-1, with D hard to call. The CDR3 loop spans 14 amino acids. Germline lookup yields CDR1 SGHTA and CDR2 FQGTGA. Trimming stripped 0 bases from V and 4 bases from J, with 9 bases between. This CDR3 is CASSLTGRVTEAFF. The CDR3 bases are TGTGCCAGCAGCTTAACAGGGAGGGTCACTGAAGCTTTCTTT.

The V and J genes are TRBV11-2 and TRBJ2-5, with a weak D call TRBD1 (6 bases). The germline V gene encodes CDR1 SGHAT and CDR2 FQNNGV. V lost 4 bases and J 4 bases, leaving 13 bases between the germline ends. The CDR3 consists of 14 residues. CDR3 protein: CASSSQQGSETQYF. The CDR3 DNA is TGTGCCAGCAGCTCCCAACAGGGATCAGAGACCCAGTACTTC.

This clone showed up just once. The V and J genes are TRBV2 and TRBJ2-1, with 16 bases identical to TRBD2. CDR3 length: 18 residues. CDR1 and CDR2 (germline): SNHLY, FYNNEI. The J segment lost 7 bases and the V segment lost 8 bases, leaving 14 bases of the junction unmatched. The CDR3 is CASVWSRRGLAGGNEQFF. The CDR3 bases are TGTGCCAGCGTGTGGTCCCGCCGGGGACTAGCGGGGGGGAATGAGCAGTTCTTC.

The chain uses TRBV5-4 and TRBJ1-6; D is uncertain. Per germline, CDR1 SGHNT and CDR2 YYREEE (reference sequence). This CDR3 has 14 residues. V was trimmed by 4 bases and J by 2 bases, leaving 7 bases between them. In DNA form, the CDR3 reads TGTGCCAGCAGCACTCCGGCCTATAATTCACCCCTCCACTTT. Residues: CASSTPAYNSPLHF.

The chain couples TRBV6-5 to TRBJ1-1; 8 bases align to TRBD1. CDR1 and CDR2 (germline): MNHEY, SVGAGI. V lost 4 bases to trimming and J lost 4 bases; unmatched junction nucleotides: 11. The CDR3 is 16 residues long. CDR3 bases: TGTGCCAGCAGTTCCGGAAGCAGGGGGCTTCTCACTGAAGCTTTCTTT. Translating it yields CASSSGSRGLLTEAFF.

This rearrangement joins TRBV7-8 to TRBJ2-7; the match to TRBD1 covers 7 bases. This CDR3 is built from 15 residues. Germline V lookup: CDR1 SGHVS, CDR2 FQNEAQ. After removal of 0 bases from V and 2 bases from J, the junction contained 4 bases not matched to a gene. CDR3 amino acids: CASSLADRDPYEQYF. The DNA of the CDR3 is TGTGCCAGCAGCTTAGCTGACAGGGACCCCTACGAGCAGTACTTC. Full variable domain (remainder filled in from reference TRBV7-8 and TRBJ2-7): GAGVSQSPRYKVAKRGQDVALRCDPISGHVSLFWYQQALGQGPEFLTYFQNEAQLDKSGLPSDRFFAERPEGSVSTLKIQRTQQEDSAVYLCASSLADRDPYEQYFGPGTRLTVT.

This chain uses TRBV6-1 with TRBJ1-5, with TRBD1 matching 7 bases. The V gene end was trimmed by 3 bases and the J gene end by 6 bases; junction bases not matched to a gene: 2. This CDR3 has 13 residues. Germline loops: CDR1 MNHNS, CDR2 SASEGT. CDR3 coding DNA: TGTGCCAGCAGTGACAGGGGGATTCAGCCCCAGCATTTT. Translated: CASSDRGIQPQHF.

This clone was recorded once. The gene calls are TRBV4-2 and TRBJ1-6; possibly TRBD1 for D (6 bases). Trimming removed 1 base from V and 9 bases from J, with 13 bases in between. Germline V CDR1 and CDR2: LGHNA, YNFKEQ. This CDR3 comprises 15 residues. CDR3 nucleotides: TGTGCCAGCAGCCAAGGGGCAGGGGACGGTTCACCCCTCCACTTT. Translated: CASSQGAGDGSPLHF.

J is TRBJ2-1 and V is TRBV3-1 (or the pseudogene TRBV3-2); perhaps TRBD2 as D (6 bases). Trimming took off 4 bases at V and 0 bases at J, with 16 bases between the two ends. The length of the CDR3 is 17 residues. The germline CDR1 and CDR2 sequences are LGHDT and YNNKEL (reference sequence). CDR3 residues: CASSPGRGTGSYNEQFF. In nucleotides, the CDR3 is TGTGCCAGCAGCCCTGGACGGGGGACGGGCTCCTACAATGAGCAGTTCTTC.